Listed below are T cell receptor beta chains from one sample, sequenced in a study of OX40 agonist ivuxolimab in advanced cancers. Measured with immunoSEQ multiplex PCR; TCRdb has only the in-frame clones, and not every one. This table holds 31,000 or so clones, roughly 79% found once. This material consisted of CD4+ or CD8+ T cells sorted from blood, taken in a trial of the OX40 agonist ivuxolimab. The receptors shown here come from an adult with an advanced solid tumor such as melanoma, head and neck, liver or kidney cancer. The CDR3 runs from the conserved cysteine through the conserved F or W. Each record gives: J gene, CDR3 length, clone size, D gene, V gene, CDR3 DNA, CDR3 protein. The D gene is left open where the match is weak. Some rows have no size entry. The others give once, few or many, or a class for an expanded clone.

j_call: TRBJ2-3; cdr3_length: 12; clone_size: -; d_call: -; v_call: TRBV7-2; cdr3_nt: TGTGCCAGCAGCTTAGTCTTGGCCACGCAGTATTTT; cdr3_aa: CASSLVLATQYF
j_call: TRBJ1-3; cdr3_length: 15; clone_size: once; d_call: -; v_call: TRBV6-5; cdr3_nt: TGTGCCAGCAGTTGGCGACAGAGCTCTGGAAACACCATATATTTT; cdr3_aa: CASSWRQSSGNTIYF
j_call: TRBJ1-1; cdr3_length: 14; clone_size: -; d_call: -; v_call: TRBV2; cdr3_nt: TGTGCCAGTTACTTTGACGTGGGAGGCACTGAAGCTTTCTTT; cdr3_aa: CASYFDVGGTEAFF
j_call: TRBJ1-4; cdr3_length: 16; clone_size: -; d_call: TRBD1; v_call: TRBV7-9; cdr3_nt: TGTGCCAGCAGGTCTACCTACAGGGGGGCCAATGAAAAACTGTTTTTT; cdr3_aa: CASRSTYRGANEKLFF
j_call: TRBJ2-5; cdr3_length: 15; clone_size: once; d_call: TRBD1; v_call: TRBV28; cdr3_nt: TGTGCCAGCAGTTCCTACAGGGGGATAGGGGAGACCCAGTACTTC; cdr3_aa: CASSSYRGIGETQYF
j_call: TRBJ1-1; cdr3_length: 11; clone_size: -; d_call: -; v_call: TRBV7-9; cdr3_nt: TGTGCCAGCAGCTTGGGGACTGAAGCTTTCTTT; cdr3_aa: CASSLGTEAFF
j_call: TRBJ1-3; cdr3_length: 16; clone_size: few; d_call: -; v_call: TRBV28; cdr3_nt: TGTGCCAGCAGTTCCTCCGGGCCCGAAGCTGGAAACACCATATATTTT; cdr3_aa: CASSSSGPEAGNTIYF
j_call: TRBJ2-3; cdr3_length: 14; clone_size: once; d_call: -; v_call: TRBV6-5; cdr3_nt: TGTGCCAGCCTGGAGCCCCCGGGCACAGATACGCAGTATTTT; cdr3_aa: CASLEPPGTDTQYF
j_call: TRBJ1-2; cdr3_length: 14; clone_size: -; d_call: TRBD1; v_call: TRBV6-5; cdr3_nt: TGTGCCAGCAGGCGCTCCCAGGGGGCTGGTGGCTACACCTTC; cdr3_aa: CASRRSQGAGGYTF
j_call: TRBJ2-5; cdr3_length: 14; clone_size: -; d_call: TRBD2; v_call: TRBV6-6; cdr3_nt: TGTGCCAGCAAGGCTAGCGGCAACCAAGAGACCCAGTACTTC; cdr3_aa: CASKASGNQETQYF